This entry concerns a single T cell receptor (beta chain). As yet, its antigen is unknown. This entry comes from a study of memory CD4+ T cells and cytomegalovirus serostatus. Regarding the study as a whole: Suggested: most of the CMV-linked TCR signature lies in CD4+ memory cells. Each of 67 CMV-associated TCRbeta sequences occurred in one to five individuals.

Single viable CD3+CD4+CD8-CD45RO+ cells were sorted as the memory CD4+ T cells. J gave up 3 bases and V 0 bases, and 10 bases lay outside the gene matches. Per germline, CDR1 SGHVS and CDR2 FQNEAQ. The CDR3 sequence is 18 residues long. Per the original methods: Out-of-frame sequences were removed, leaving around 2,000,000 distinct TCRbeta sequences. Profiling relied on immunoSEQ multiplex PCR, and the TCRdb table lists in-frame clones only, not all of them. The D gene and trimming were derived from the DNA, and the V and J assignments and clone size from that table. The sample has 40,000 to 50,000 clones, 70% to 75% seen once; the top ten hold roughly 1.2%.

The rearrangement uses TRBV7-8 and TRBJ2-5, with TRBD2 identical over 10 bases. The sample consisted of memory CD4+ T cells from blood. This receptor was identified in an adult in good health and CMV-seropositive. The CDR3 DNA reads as TGTGCCAGCAGCTTAGCGGCCGTAGCGGGGGGCCTCGAAGAGACCCAGTACTTC. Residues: CASSLAAVAGGLEETQYF. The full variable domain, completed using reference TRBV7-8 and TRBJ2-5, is GAGVSQSPRYKVAKRGQDVALRCDPISGHVSLFWYQQALGQGPEFLTYFQNEAQLDKSGLPSDRFFAERPEGSVSTLKIQRTQQEDSAVYLCASSLAAVAGGLEETQYFGPGTRLLVL.